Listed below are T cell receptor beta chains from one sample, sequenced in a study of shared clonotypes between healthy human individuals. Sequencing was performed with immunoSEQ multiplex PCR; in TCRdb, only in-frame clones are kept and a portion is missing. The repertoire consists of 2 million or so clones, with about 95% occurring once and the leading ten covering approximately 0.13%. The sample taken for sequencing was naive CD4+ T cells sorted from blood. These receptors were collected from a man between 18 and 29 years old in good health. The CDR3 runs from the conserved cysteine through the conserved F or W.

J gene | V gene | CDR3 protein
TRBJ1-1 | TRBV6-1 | CASNSEQGVNTEAFF
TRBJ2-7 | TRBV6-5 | CAINAGTSYEQYF
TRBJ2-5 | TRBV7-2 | CASSPTGTGPQETQYF
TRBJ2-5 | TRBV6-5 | CASSRGPEETQYF
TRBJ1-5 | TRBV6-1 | CASMWGSGNQPQHF
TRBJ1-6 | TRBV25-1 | CASRGDSLGNSPLHF
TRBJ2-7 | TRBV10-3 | CAISEPQRVAGPNEQYF
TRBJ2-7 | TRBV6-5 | CASRHQGLEQYF
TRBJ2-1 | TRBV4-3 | CASSQVTGSNEQFF
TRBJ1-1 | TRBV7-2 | CASSPGQGMNTEAFF